This passage covers 18 T cell receptor beta chains from one sample sequenced in a study of blood T cell repertoires in COVID-19. The method was immunoSEQ multiplex PCR; TCRdb's version includes in-frame clones alone and lacks a portion of them. This table has fewer than 250,000 clones, 82% appearing once. The specimen sequenced was peripheral blood. The receptor set was obtained from a woman aged 55-75 years with COVID-19, enrolled during active disease.

The rearrangement links TRBV3-1 (or the pseudogene TRBV3-2) to TRBJ1-5; D uncertain. Germline V gene lookup returns CDR1 LGHDT and CDR2 YNNKEL (reference sequence). Trimming stripped 1 base from V and 3 bases from J, with 4 bases between. This CDR3 spans 13 amino acids. CDR3 nucleotide sequence: TGTGCCAGCAGCCAAGGGCCCAATCAGCCCCAGCATTTT. Translated: CASSQGPNQPQHF.

The genes are TRBV12-3 or TRBV12-4 and TRBJ2-5; 10 positions match TRBD2. V lost 7 bases, J lost 5 bases, and 4 bases stayed unmatched. This CDR3 has 13 residues. The DNA for the CDR3 is TGTGCCAGCACCAGCGGGAGGGGCGAGACCCAGTACTTC. It is translated as CASTSGRGETQYF.

The V and J genes are TRBV6-1 and TRBJ1-2; 7 bases are a match to TRBD1. Per the germline V gene, CDR1 is MNHNS and CDR2 is SASEGT. V lost 2 bases, J lost 5 bases, and 8 bases stayed unmatched. This CDR3 region has 15 residues. The CDR3 DNA reads TGTGCCAGCAGTGAACGGTTGACAGGGAAATATGGCTACACCTTC. It yields the protein CASSERLTGKYGYTF.

The genes are TRBV11-2 and TRBJ2-1; the match to TRBD2 covers 7 bases. CDR1 is SGHAT and CDR2 is FQNNGV in the germline V gene. The CDR3 spans 14 residues. The trim removed 1 base at V and 6 bases at J, leaving 3 bases unmatched. CDR3 amino acids: CASSLAGTINEQFF. DNA for the CDR3: TGTGCCAGCAGCTTAGCCGGGACTATCAATGAGCAGTTCTTC.

This clone was observed once. The chain uses TRBV2 and TRBJ1-5, with D unresolved. Deletions cut 0 bases from V and 6 bases from J, with 12 bases between. This CDR3 comprises 15 residues. The germline CDR1 and CDR2 sequences are SNHLY and FYNNEI. CDR3 sequence reads: CASSEALGEFQPQHF. CDR3 nucleotides: TGTGCCAGCAGTGAAGCGCTTGGGGAGTTTCAGCCCCAGCATTTT.

This chain uses TRBV19 with TRBJ2-4, with 7 bases identical to TRBD1. V lost 5 bases and J lost 7; bases outside the gene matches: 11. In germline, CDR1 is LNHDA, CDR2 SQIVND (reference sequence). The CDR3 has 15 residues. The CDR3: CASSPGVGGMNIQYF. The CDR3, as DNA: TGTGCCAGTAGTCCTGGGGTAGGGGGCATGAACATTCAGTACTTC.

This chain connects TRBV29-1 to TRBJ1-1; no reliable D call. The CDR3 runs 13 residues. Trimming left V 5 bases short and J 1 base short, with 11 bases between. The germline V gene encodes CDR1 SQVTM and CDR2 ANQGSEA. In DNA, the CDR3 is TGCAGCGTTACCCCAGCAGGGAACACTGAAGCTTTCTTT. Amino acids: CSVTPAGNTEAFF.

This clone showed up just once. The chain combines TRBV25-1 with TRBJ1-3; 11 bases are a match to TRBD1. V was clipped by 10 bases and J by 8 bases; unmatched bases: 4. CDR1 is MGHDK and CDR2 is SYGVNS in the germline V gene. The CDR3 sequence is 12 residues long. The CDR3 is CATGQGADTIYF. The CDR3 nucleotides read TGTGCCACCGGACAGGGGGCAGACACCATATATTTT.

The gene calls are TRBV14 and TRBJ2-3; a possible D gene is TRBD2 (5 bases). The germline V gene encodes CDR1 SGHDN and CDR2 FVKESK. The CDR3 is made up of 14 amino acids. V lost 8 bases and J lost 0, with 12 bases in between. The CDR3 region has the DNA TGTGCCAGCGGGAAGCGGACTAGCACAGATACGCAGTATTTT. It encodes CASGKRTSTDTQYF. Variable domain in full (rest from reference TRBV14 and TRBJ2-3): EAGVTQFPSHSVIEKGQTVTLRCDPISGHDNLYWYRRVMGKEIKFLLHFVKESKQDESGMPNNRFLAERTGGTYSTLKVQPAELEDSGVYFCASGKRTSTDTQYFGPGTRLTVL.

This sequence joins TRBV13 and TRBJ2-5, with TRBD2 matching 11 bases. Trimming cost V 4 bases and J 4 bases; bases outside gene matches: 2. Germline V gene sequence: CDR1 PRHDT, CDR2 FYEKMQ (reference sequence). The CDR3 runs to 14 residues. Here the CDR3 DNA reads TGTGCCAGCAGCTCCGGACTAGCGGGAGAGACCCAGTACTTC. The encoded protein is CASSSGLAGETQYF.

V and J are TRBV27 and TRBJ2-6; the D gene is possibly TRBD1 (6 bases). Germline V gives CDR1 MNHEY, CDR2 SMNVEV (reference sequence). Deletions cut 2 bases from V and 1 base from J, with 9 bases between. The CDR3 sequence is 16 residues long. The chain's CDR3 is CASSLTTGSGANVLTF. CDR3 nucleotides: TGTGCCAGCAGTTTAACAACAGGGTCTGGGGCCAACGTCCTGACTTTC.

This chain joins TRBV19 and TRBJ2-1, with D possibly TRBD2 on 6 matching bases. Germline assignment: CDR1 LNHDA and CDR2 SQIVND (reference sequence). The CDR3 consists of 14 residues. Deletions cut 3 bases from V and 4 bases from J, with 10 bases between. CDR3 sequence reads: CASSIAGRYNEQFF. The DNA of the CDR3 is TGTGCCAGTAGTATTGCGGGGAGATACAATGAGCAGTTCTTC.

This chain joins TRBV10-3 and TRBJ2-7, with 10 bases that match TRBD1. The germline V gene has CDR1 ENHRY and CDR2 SYGVKD. This CDR3 is 13 amino acids long. The trim removed 6 bases at V and 9 bases at J, leaving 8 bases unmatched. The chain's CDR3 is CAISQDRDRGQYV. The DNA for the CDR3 is TGTGCCATCAGCCAAGACCGGGACAGGGGGCAGTACGTC.

V usage is TRBV6-6 and J usage is TRBJ1-2; no definite D call. Deletions cut 0 bases from V and 2 bases from J, with 7 bases between. Germline V lookup: CDR1 MNHNY, CDR2 SVGAGI (reference sequence). The CDR3 is 14 amino acids. The CDR3 region is CASSYSGRNYGYTF. The CDR3 nucleotides are TGTGCCAGCAGTTACTCGGGCAGGAACTATGGCTACACCTTC.

The CDR3: CASSPNRGHNTGELFF. The DNA of the CDR3 is TGCGCCAGCAGCCCCAACAGGGGGCATAACACCGGGGAGCTGTTTTTT. V gene TRBV4-3 combines with J gene TRBJ2-2; TRBD1 aligns across 9 bases. J gave up 2 bases and V 4 bases, and 5 bases lay outside the gene matches. In germline, CDR1 is LGHNA, CDR2 YSLEER. CDR3 size: 16 residues.

There are a few counts of this clone. The chain couples TRBV5-1 to TRBJ1-1; maybe TRBD1 (6 bases). The CDR3 length is 16 residues. V was shortened by 4 bases and J by 1 base, with 17 bases between the two germline ends. CDR1 is SGHRS and CDR2 is YFSETQ in the germline V gene. The CDR3 reads CASSPLSGTKNTEAFF. In DNA, the CDR3 is TGCGCCAGCAGCCCCCTGTCCGGGACAAAGAACACTGAAGCTTTCTTT.

The CDR3 region has the DNA TGTGCCAGCAGTTTGACAGTCGGCTATGGCTACACCTTC. It yields the protein CASSLTVGYGYTF. The chain carries TRBV12-3 or TRBV12-4 and TRBJ1-2; a weak D match, TRBD1 (5 bases). V lost 3 bases and J 4 bases, leaving 9 bases between the germline ends. The CDR3 extends over 13 amino acids.

The chain links TRBV5-1 to TRBJ1-3; 8 nucleotides line up with TRBD1. V shed 2 bases and J 1 base; nucleotides not matched to a gene: 2. The CDR3 is 15 residues long. Germline V CDR1 and CDR2: SGHRS, YFSETQ. CDR3 in amino acids: CASSLQGVSGNTIYF. The CDR3, as DNA: TGCGCCAGCAGCTTACAGGGGGTGTCTGGAAACACCATATATTTT.